The clone carrying this TCR beta chain was observed at least ten times. No antigen is known for it. The time point denotes: persistent/refractory GD, antithyroid drugs over 5 years with positive TRAb. RNA extracted from PBMCs served as the sequencing template. Diagnosis followed American Thyroid Association guidelines for Graves' disease. Trimming left V 5 bases short and J 4 bases short, with 15 bases between. The CDR3 loop spans 14 amino acids. The germline CDR1 and CDR2 sequences are MDHEN and SYDVKM. This record belongs to a study of regulatory T cells in long-lasting Graves disease. Study conclusions and caveats: It was possible that the small sample size reduced accuracy. The persistent group shared some 2,700 public clonotypes, more than the roughly 990 shared by new patients. TRBV28, TRBJ1-2 and TRBJ2-5 were segments that persistent disease favored.

Building of the TCR beta libraries involved iRepertoire HTBI primers and Arm-PCR of CDR3 regions. Via MiXCR, TCRdb re-called the multiplex PCR reads, giving one row per CDR3 protein. This table has about 470,000 distinct CDR3 sequences, roughly a fifth appearing once. Here the sequenced sample was peripheral blood mononuclear cells (PBMCs), taken when the disease was refractory, from a patient treated with antithyroid drugs. This TCR derives from a female donor with Graves disease. The J gene is TRBJ2-7, the V gene TRBV28; D tentatively reads TRBD1 or TRBD2 (7 bases each). CDR3 nucleotides: TGTGCCAGCAGTACCACCAGGGGGGGATACGAGCAGTACTTC. Amino acids: CASSTTRGGYEQYF.